What follows is one T cell receptor (beta chain) and its context. These data belong to a study of blood T cell repertoires in COVID-19. Original data processing: Amplification from reference gene primers served as the basis for estimated nucleated cell counts. Some clones are missing from TCRdb's copy, which holds only in-frame ones; the method was immunoSEQ multiplex PCR. V and J calls and clone size are as listed in that table; D and trimming were resolved from the DNA. In the table there are some 80,000 clones, 84% of which are singletons. V was clipped by 7 bases and J by 1 base; unmatched bases: 5. The CDR3 contains 14 residues. Per germline, CDR1 SNHLY and CDR2 FYNNEI.

This sequence joins TRBV2 and TRBJ2-5; 8 nucleotides match TRBD2. The TCR comes from a human donor in a cohort sampled during active COVID-19. Source material: peripheral blood. The chain's CDR3 is CASTERGTQETQYF. The CDR3 DNA follows: TGTGCCAGCACGGAGCGGGGGACCCAAGAGACCCAGTACTTC.